The subject of this entry is one T cell receptor beta chain. Antigen unknown. In the naive CD8 group, cells lacked CD45RO and were positively selected for CCR7, so terminally differentiated effector memory CD45RA+ cells were left out. TCRdb's table, derived via immunoSEQ multiplex PCR, lists solely in-frame clones and lacks some. This sample has about 2 million clones; approximately 95% occur once, and the top ten carry roughly 1%. This record belongs to a study of shared clonotypes between healthy human individuals. General study results and limits: Non-shared clonotypes displayed generation probabilities falling below those of clonotypes present in all four donors.

Germline V gives CDR1 MGHRA, CDR2 YSYEKL. J was trimmed by 7 bases and V by 1 base; bases with no gene match: 3. The CDR3 runs 14 residues. Sequenced material: naive CD8+ T cells sorted from blood. The gene calls are TRBV4-1 and TRBJ2-1, with TRBD1 matching over 8 bases. This TCR was sampled from a man in his late teens or twenties in good health. The CDR3 coding sequence is TGCGCCAGCAGCCAAGTGGGACAGGCAAATGAGCAGTTCTTC. This gives the protein CASSQVGQANEQFF.